The 13 T cell receptor beta chains given below trace back to one sample, sequenced in a study of beta chain features in type 1 diabetes. The study, taken as a whole, reports: For Type 1 diabetes patients, all four CD4+ subsets carried TCRB CDR3s that were moderately but significantly shorter.

Sequenced material consisted of expressed TCRB transcripts (all of the isolated RNA was reverse transcribed). Sequenced by immunoSEQ multiplex PCR; TCRdb stores in-frame clones only, minus some. The table lists under 250,000 clones, roughly 14% of them singletons, with almost 0.02% in the top ten. Their cognate antigens are unknown. The sample consisted of naive CD4+ T cells from blood. Receptor source: a man aged 30-40 years with type 1 diabetes.

The chain carries TRBV29-1 and TRBJ1-3, with D possibly TRBD1 on 6 matching bases. Germline V gives CDR1 SQVTM, CDR2 ANQGSEA. This CDR3 has 17 amino acids. Trimming stripped 6 bases from V and 4 bases from J, with 25 bases between. The CDR3 DNA reads TGCAGCGTGGACGAGCAGGACAGAACTTTTCCCGGAAACACCATATATTTT. This sequence encodes CSVDEQDRTFPGNTIYF.

This clone has more than one count but fewer than ten. The chain employs TRBV15 and TRBJ2-1; D is perhaps TRBD1 (6 bases). Germline CDR1 and CDR2: LNHNV and YYDKDF (reference sequence). There are 16 residues in the CDR3. The germline V and J ends were trimmed by 3 bases and 0 bases, with 12 bases remaining between them. CDR3 bases: TGTGCCACCAGCAGTAGTACAGGGAGCTCCTACAATGAGCAGTTCTTC. It is translated as CATSSSTGSSYNEQFF.

The chain employs TRBV28 and TRBJ1-2; D is ambiguous. This CDR3 region has 12 residues. V was pared by 6 bases and J by 8 bases, with 13 bases between. CDR1 MDHEN and CDR2 SYDVKM come from the germline V gene. Written as DNA, the CDR3 is TGTGCCAGCAGAACCATGATTGAGGGCTACACCTTC. It is translated as CASRTMIEGYTF.

This rearrangement joins TRBV30 to TRBJ1-2; no firm D call. Trimming removed 7 bases at V and 5 bases at J, with 5 bases between. Germline assignment: CDR1 GTSNPN and CDR2 SVGIG (reference sequence). This CDR3 region has 9 residues. CDR3 residues: CASEYGYTF. CDR3 DNA: TGTGCCTCCGAGTATGGCTACACCTTC.

This chain connects TRBV7-9 to TRBJ1-2; D might be TRBD1 (6 bases). This CDR3 region has 13 residues. The germline V and J ends were trimmed by 4 bases and 6 bases, with 12 bases remaining between them. Germline assignment: CDR1 SEHNR and CDR2 FQNEAQ (reference sequence). In DNA, the CDR3 is TGTGCCAGCAGCTCCACAGGGAAGGATGGCTACACCTTC. This sequence encodes CASSSTGKDGYTF.

The V gene is TRBV5-6, the J gene TRBJ2-7; a weak D match, TRBD2 (5 bases). The CDR3 runs 12 residues. The germline V and J ends were trimmed by 2 bases and 4 bases, with 7 bases remaining between them. The V gene's germline CDR1 is SGHDT and CDR2 YYEEEE. The CDR3 reads CASSFGGYEQYF. CDR3 sequence (DNA): TGTGCCAGCAGCTTCGGCGGGTACGAGCAGTACTTC.

This clone was recorded a few times. The chain carries TRBV7-2 and TRBJ2-1; D is unresolved. The length of the CDR3 is 16 residues. V was cut by 6 bases and J by 0 bases, with 15 bases left in between. Looked up from germline, CDR1 is SGHTA and CDR2 is FQGNSA. The CDR3 region has the DNA TGTGCCAGCAGTCCAACAGTGCAGACCTCCTACAATGAGCAGTTCTTC. This gives the protein CASSPTVQTSYNEQFF.

This clone was counted between two and nine times. The chain combines TRBV2 with TRBJ2-3, with D uncertain. The ends were cut back, 1 base at V and 10 bases at J, with 6 bases in the middle. Germline CDR1 reads SNHLY; CDR2 reads FYNNEI. The CDR3 contains 11 residues. This CDR3 is CASSEGWPQYF. CDR3 sequence (DNA): TGTGCCAGCAGTGAAGGGTGGCCGCAGTATTTT.

The chain is built from TRBV7-9 and TRBJ2-7, with D possibly being TRBD2 (6 bases). This CDR3 contains 15 residues. The V end lost 5 bases, the J end lost 0 bases, and 14 bases lay between the germline ends. Per germline, CDR1 SEHNR and CDR2 FQNEAQ (reference sequence). The CDR3 here is CASSMEGRSSYEQYF. The CDR3 DNA reads TGTGCCAGCAGCATGGAGGGTCGTAGCTCCTACGAGCAGTACTTC.

A few counts support this clone. V is TRBV29-1 and J is TRBJ2-3, with a tentative D call TRBD2 (5 bases). CDR1 SQVTM and CDR2 ANQGSEA come from the germline V gene. Trimming removed 1 base from V and 10 bases from J, with 12 bases in between. This CDR3 spans 12 amino acids. This CDR3 reads CSVEVGDGAQYF. The DNA for the CDR3 is TGCAGCGTTGAAGTTGGCGACGGGGCGCAGTATTTT.

The chain uses TRBV5-4 and TRBJ2-7, with 8 bases lining up with TRBD1. Germline lookup yields CDR1 SGHNT and CDR2 YYREEE (reference sequence). V lost 4 bases to trimming and J lost 7 bases; unmatched junction nucleotides: 4. The CDR3 contains 12 residues. The CDR3 is CASSTDRGEQYF. CDR3 in DNA: TGTGCCAGCAGCACCGACAGGGGAGAGCAGTACTTC.

This clone was counted only a few times. The CDR3 sequence is CASSEETRTSRETQYF. DNA of the CDR3: TGTGCCAGCAGTGAGGAAACCCGGACTAGCCGGGAGACCCAGTACTTC. The gene calls are TRBV6-1 and TRBJ2-5, with 8 bases lining up with TRBD2. J lost 5 bases, V lost 3 bases, and 11 bases had no gene match. CDR3 length: 16 residues. Germline V gene lookup returns CDR1 MNHNS and CDR2 SASEGT.

This rearrangement joins TRBV6-6 to TRBJ1-5, with 10 bases fitting TRBD1. The CDR3 contains 16 residues. Trimming removed 4 bases from V and 3 bases from J; junction bases left unmatched: 6. Germline lookup yields CDR1 MNHNY and CDR2 SVGAGI (reference sequence). CDR3: CASSLGTGVDNQPQHF. The CDR3 nucleotides read TGTGCCAGCAGTTTAGGGACAGGGGTGGACAATCAGCCCCAGCATTTT.